The sequence of this T cell receptor beta chain was determined in a study of cytomegalovirus exposure and HLA in healthy donors. Study details: The 120 validation repertoires, a later analysis reported, used the same platform as the 700 or so repertoires from the first cohort. Study-wide findings and caveats: Diagnosis of cytomegalovirus status made by the classifier reportedly showed high specificity and sensitivity. There were approximately 150 TCR beta chains listed as cytomegalovirus-associated.

The data were produced by immunoSEQ multiplex PCR, yet TCRdb's version contains in-frame clones alone and is incomplete. The sample contains about 160,000 clones, roughly nine tenths of which appear only once. V trimming: 1 base; J trimming: 2 bases; junction bases outside the gene matches: 1. The CDR3 covers 16 residues. Germline-derived CDR1 and CDR2 are KGHSH and LQKENI. Notes on this clone: The antigen remains unidentified.

The chain employs TRBV18 and TRBJ2-2, with TRBD1 matching over 10 bases. The TCR sequence derives from a woman in her 30s in good health and CMV-seronegative. The sequencing sample was made of PBMCs. CDR3 in DNA: TGTGCCAGCTCACCACGGACAGGGGGAAACACCGGGGAGCTGTTTTTT. Translating gives CASSPRTGGNTGELFF. Using reference TRBV18 and TRBJ2-2 for the parts outside the CDR3, the full variable domain is NAGVMQNPRHLVRRRGQEARLRCSPMKGHSHVYWYRQLPEEGLKFMVYLQKENIIDESGMPKERFSAEFPKEGPSILRIQQVVRGDSAAYFCASSPRTGGNTGELFFGEGSRLTVL.